This T cell receptor beta chain was identified during a study of TIL therapy for anti-PD-1-resistant metastatic lung cancer. Study at large: Median tumor PD-L1 proportion score was 5% to 7%. Median tumor mutation burden was under 1.6 mutations per megabase.

The immunoSEQ assay was v3. Libraries were sequenced to 1.5 million to 2.5 million read pairs (survey) or roughly 5-6.5 million (deep). TCRdb's table, derived via immunoSEQ multiplex PCR, lists solely in-frame clones and lacks some. The sample holds about 50,000 clones, roughly 70% seen once. Time point described: pre-treatment sample, taken before nivolumab and TIL therapy. Pleural nodules or supraclavicular lymph nodes made up most of the excised metastases sampled. With 0 bases removed from V and 4 bases from J, the gap between germline ends came to 10 bases. This CDR3 comprises 14 residues. CDR1 and CDR2 from the germline V gene are SGHRS and YFSETQ.

Here the sequenced sample was tumor tissue, taken at baseline. The origin of this receptor is a person aged 25 to 79 with non-small cell lung cancer. The chain has TRBV5-1 and TRBJ1-1; D gene ambiguous. CDR3 bases: TGCGCCAGCAGCTTGGTGGGGAAGGGCACTGAAGCTTTCTTT. Translation gives CASSLVGKGTEAFF.